This TCR beta chain comes out of a study of blood T cells in healthy people across ages. As for the study in general: Capturing about one barcoded beta molecule per two T cells was achieved by template switching. Whole-study findings and limits: Using unsorted PBMCs precluded a conclusive naive versus antigen-experienced comparison. No one knew whether donors had CMV, which possibly confounded expanded clonotype changes.

A J-beta primer mix and a sample-barcoded 5' primer were used in a second PCR of about 7 to 12 cycles. TCRdb passed the 5' RACE reads through MiXCR, listing each CDR3 protein once. The sample contains 750,000 to 1,000,000 distinct CDR3 sequences, approximately 32% of which appear only once. This clonotype was picked up many times. Its antigen remains unidentified. This sample also belongs to another study, concerning T cells of mothers and their children. From that study: There were over 8.5 million TCR beta CDR3 reads from each mother and about 3 million from each child.

The sequenced sample consisted of blood. This TCR derives from a woman aged 40 to 55 in good health.

CDR3 bases: TGTGCCAGCAGCCCACGTGGTACTTCGGAGCAGTTCTTC. As protein: CASSPRGTSEQFF. The rearrangement links TRBV7-9 to TRBJ2-1, with D unclear. V was pared by 5 bases and J by 10 bases, with 15 bases between. CDR1 SEHNR and CDR2 FQNEAQ come from the germline V gene (reference sequence). The CDR3 extends over 13 amino acids.